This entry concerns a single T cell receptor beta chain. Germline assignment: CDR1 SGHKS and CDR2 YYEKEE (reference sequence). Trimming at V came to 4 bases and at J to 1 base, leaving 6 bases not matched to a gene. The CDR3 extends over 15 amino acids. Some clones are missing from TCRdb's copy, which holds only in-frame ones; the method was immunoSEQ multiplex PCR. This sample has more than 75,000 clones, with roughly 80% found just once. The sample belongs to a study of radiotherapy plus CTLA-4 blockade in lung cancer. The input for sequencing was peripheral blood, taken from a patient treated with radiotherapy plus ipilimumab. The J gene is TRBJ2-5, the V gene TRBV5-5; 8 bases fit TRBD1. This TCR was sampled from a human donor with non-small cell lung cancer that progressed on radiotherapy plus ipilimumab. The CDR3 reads CASSAGQATQETQYF. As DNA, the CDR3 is TGTGCCAGCAGCGCGGGACAGGCGACCCAAGAGACCCAGTACTTC.